Listed below are T cell receptor beta chains from one sample, sequenced in a study of blood T cell repertoires in COVID-19. Clones were sequenced by immunoSEQ multiplex PCR, and TCRdb holds only the in-frame ones, with some missing. The sample holds 70,000 to 90,000 clones; under 80% are singletons and the top ten take just over 2.5%. Material for sequencing was peripheral blood. The receptors derive from a human donor with acute or convalescent COVID-19. The donor label of this sample is uncertain. The conserved cysteine and the conserved F or W are not part of the CDR3 here. Clone size, where shown, is once, few, many, or a class for clones that have expanded.

>TRBV6-4|NA|TRBJ1-2
ASSADSLANGYT
>TRBV5-1|NA|TRBJ1-2
ASRSGTGDYGYT
>TRBV9|NA|TRBJ2-5
ASSGQQGGETQY
>TRBV9|NA|TRBJ1-2
ASSDGQGRWGYT
>TRBV20-1|NA|TRBJ1-1
SASTPGVFGEAF
>TRBV5-4|NA|TRBJ2-7
ASSLRGGDEQY
>TRBV6-2/TRBV6-3|NA|TRBJ2-7
ASSKGLAVLSHEQY
>TRBV5-1|NA|TRBJ1-3
ASSMDTHSGNTIY
>TRBV6-8|NA|TRBJ2-1
ASRTTRVGYNEQF
>TRBV6-5|NA|TRBJ2-5
ASSYTRTSGQETQY
>TRBV29-1|once|TRBJ2-2
SVATGGIGELF
>TRBV2|NA|TRBJ1-2
ASSEVMAEEYGYT
>TRBV2|NA|TRBJ2-5
ASSEAAGGETQY
>TRBV30|NA|TRBJ2-7
AWARDSLYEQY
>TRBV28|NA|TRBJ1-5
ASSSPGQGTSNQPQH
>TRBV11-1|NA|TRBJ1-2
ASSPITANYGYT
>TRBV11-2|NA|TRBJ1-5
ASSPGTGPYQPQH
>TRBV27|few|TRBJ1-1
ASSGQFMNTEAF
>TRBV5-4|few|TRBJ2-1
ASSFGTSGRNEQF
>TRBV2|NA|TRBJ2-1
ASSVPGLGYNEQF
>TRBV28|NA|TRBJ1-2
ASSRRAGGGGYT